The entry below gives a single T cell receptor beta chain sequence along with its context. Libraries were prepared by immunoSEQ multiplex PCR; TCRdb keeps only in-frame clonotypes and omits some of them. The sample yields under 40,000 clones, about 90% seen once. The data derive from a study of blood T cell repertoires in COVID-19. Germline CDR1 is ENHRY and CDR2 is SYGVKD. The CDR3 totals 15 residues. Unmatched junction bases numbered 3, after V lost 4 bases and J lost 2 bases. Sequenced input: peripheral blood. The V call is TRBV10-3, the J call TRBJ2-3; 10 nucleotides align to TRBD1. The TCR was taken from a man in his forties or fifties with active or convalescent COVID-19. CDR3 nucleotides: TGTGCCATCAGTGGGGGACAGGGGAACACAGATACGCAGTATTTT. Translating it yields CAISGGQGNTDTQYF.